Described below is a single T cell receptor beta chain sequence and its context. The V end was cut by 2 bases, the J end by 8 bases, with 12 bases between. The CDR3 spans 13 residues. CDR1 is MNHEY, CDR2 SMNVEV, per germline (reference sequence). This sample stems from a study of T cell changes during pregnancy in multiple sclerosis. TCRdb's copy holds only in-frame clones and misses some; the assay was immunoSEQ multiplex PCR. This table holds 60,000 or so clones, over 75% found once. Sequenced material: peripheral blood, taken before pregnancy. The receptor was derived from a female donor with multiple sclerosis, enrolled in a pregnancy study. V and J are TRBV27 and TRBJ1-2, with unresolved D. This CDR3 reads CASSLPGFRGYTF. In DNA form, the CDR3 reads TGTGCCAGCAGTTTACCGGGGTTCCGGGGCTACACCTTC.